This T cell receptor beta chain was sequenced for a study of Ad26.COV2.S vaccination and SARS-CoV-2 variants. Study-level results: Vaccine recipients surpassed placebo recipients in spike-specific TCR breadth.

Treatment in this sample: 19 received Ad26.COV2.S at low or high dose, single or two shots; roughly five received placebo; per-sample allocation not given. The study sampled participants on day 63 after the first vaccine or placebo injection. An adult donor aged 18-55 years was enrolled in Boston. Produced via immunoSEQ multiplex PCR; TCRdb's table is partial and in-frame only. The table shows about 480,000 clones, with around nine tenths occurring only once. As concerns this clone: The antigen remains unidentified.

The V gene's germline CDR1 is GTSNPN and CDR2 SVGIG (reference sequence). V lost 2 bases and J lost 4, with 14 bases in between. This CDR3 contains 14 residues. The material was peripheral blood, obtained in a trial of Ad26.COV2.S vaccine versus placebo. The source of this sequence is a person aged 18 to 59 who received the Ad26.COV2.S COVID-19 vaccine or a placebo. This rearrangement joins TRBV30 to TRBJ2-5, with a tentative D call TRBD2 (5 bases). The CDR3 here is CAWSPTRRLETQYF. The CDR3 DNA follows: TGTGCCTGGAGTCCTACGAGGAGGCTAGAGACCCAGTACTTC.